The 28 T cell receptor beta chains presented below share a single source sample, sequenced in a study of cytomegalovirus exposure and HLA in healthy donors. Profiled with immunoSEQ multiplex PCR; TCRdb holds only in-frame clones, not every one. Among 150,000 to 200,000 clones listed, more than 70% were seen once. The sample comprised PBMCs. The receptors were gathered from a man between 18 and 29 years old in good health and CMV-seronegative.

V and J are TRBV30 and TRBJ2-2; maybe TRBD2 (6 bases). Germline lookup yields CDR1 GTSNPN and CDR2 SVGIG (reference sequence). The CDR3 length is 16 residues. Between the trimmed V and J ends, which lost 0 bases and 1 base, there was a span of 12 bases. Here the CDR3 DNA reads TGTGCCTGGAGTGTAATCGGAGGGTTGAACACCGGGGAGCTGTTTTTT. Its protein product is CAWSVIGGLNTGELFF.

The chain recombines TRBV5-1 with TRBJ1-2; 8 nucleotides agree with TRBD1. Germline loops: CDR1 SGHRS, CDR2 YFSETQ. CDR3 length: 13 amino acids. J was trimmed by 6 bases and V by 3 bases; bases with no gene match: 4. The CDR3 DNA reads TGCGCCAGCAGCTCCGCGACAGGGGATGGCTACACCTTC. Translated: CASSSATGDGYTF.

This rearrangement joins TRBV19 to TRBJ2-7, with 8 bases that match TRBD2. The CDR3 totals 13 residues. Germline assignment: CDR1 LNHDA and CDR2 SQIVND (reference sequence). V dropped 5 bases and J dropped 3; count of bases not matched to a gene: 3. Written as DNA, the CDR3 is TGTGCCAGTAGTCGGGAGGGCGGCTACGAGCAGTACGTC. Protein: CASSREGGYEQYV.

This clone has a single count. The chain recombines TRBV18 with TRBJ2-1; TRBD1 aligns across 9 bases. The J segment lost 4 bases and the V segment lost 6 bases, leaving 10 bases of the junction unmatched. Germline V gives CDR1 KGHSH, CDR2 LQKENI. This CDR3 region has 16 residues. CDR3 amino acids: CASSPRRGQGYNEQFF. CDR3 sequence (DNA): TGTGCCAGCTCCCCAAGAAGGGGACAGGGATACAATGAGCAGTTCTTC.

The rearrangement uses TRBV4-3 and TRBJ2-1; D not certain. The germline V and J ends were trimmed by 1 base and 4 bases, with 5 bases remaining between them. Per the germline V gene, CDR1 is LGHNA and CDR2 is YSLEER. The CDR3 sequence is 13 residues long. CDR3 amino acids: CASSQAPYNEQFF. Written as DNA, the CDR3 is TGCGCCAGCAGCCAAGCCCCATACAATGAGCAGTTCTTC.

The chain joins TRBV5-4 to TRBJ1-5, with 7 bases fitting TRBD1. The V gene end was trimmed by 2 bases and the J gene end by 5 bases; junction bases not matched to a gene: 4. The CDR3 loop spans 14 amino acids. CDR1 and CDR2 from the germline V gene are SGHNT and YYREEE (reference sequence). This CDR3 is CASSLQGRHQPQHF. In DNA, the CDR3 is TGTGCCAGCAGCTTACAGGGGAGGCATCAGCCCCAGCATTTT.

This chain uses TRBV19 with TRBJ1-1; D is perhaps TRBD1 (5 bases). Germline loops: CDR1 LNHDA, CDR2 SQIVND (reference sequence). The CDR3 sequence is 13 residues long. V was cut by 3 bases and J by 5 bases, with 10 bases left in between. The CDR3 nucleotides read TGTGCCAGTAGTATGCAGGGAGGGACTGAAGCTTTCTTT. This codes for CASSMQGGTEAFF.

The chain links TRBV2 to TRBJ1-1; D ambiguous. Germline V gene data show CDR1 as SNHLY and CDR2 as FYNNEI. V lost 7 bases and J 1 base, leaving 13 bases between the germline ends. This CDR3 has 14 residues. CDR3 in amino acids: CASKGPGENTEAFF. In nucleotides, the CDR3 is TGTGCCAGCAAAGGCCCCGGAGAGAACACTGAAGCTTTCTTT.

This chain connects TRBV5-6 to TRBJ2-5; 9 positions agree with TRBD1. This CDR3 comprises 15 residues. CDR1 SGHDT and CDR2 YYEEEE come from the germline V gene. V shed 4 bases, J shed 5 bases, and the junction held 9 bases outside the gene matches. CDR3 DNA: TGTGCCAGCAGCCTAGTACAGGGGGCCCCTGAGACCCAGTACTTC. Protein sequence: CASSLVQGAPETQYF.

Written as DNA, the CDR3 is TGTGCCAGCAGCTTAGCCAGGACTAGCGAGAGCTCCTACGAGCAGTACTTC. This translates into CASSLARTSESSYEQYF. The chain joins TRBV7-9 to TRBJ2-7; 9 bases match TRBD2. The germline gives CDR1 SEHNR, CDR2 FQNEAQ (reference sequence). The V gene end was trimmed by 0 bases and the J gene end by 0 bases; junction bases not matched to a gene: 6. This CDR3 has 17 residues.

The V and J genes are TRBV30 and TRBJ1-1; D gene unclear. V lost 4 bases to trimming and J lost 6 bases, with 9 bases between them. The CDR3 has 11 amino acids. CDR1 and CDR2 (germline): GTSNPN, SVGIG (reference sequence). CDR3 nucleotides: TGTGCCTGGATGGCTTACGCTGAAGCTTTCTTT. Translation: CAWMAYAEAFF.

The genes are TRBV5-1 and TRBJ1-2; 12 nucleotides match TRBD1. The V gene's germline CDR1 is SGHRS and CDR2 YFSETQ. The CDR3 spans 14 residues. The J segment lost 5 bases and the V segment lost 7 bases, leaving 6 bases of the junction unmatched. CDR3 sequence: CASGPGQGAYGYTF. DNA for the CDR3: TGCGCCAGCGGACCGGGACAGGGGGCATATGGCTACACCTTC. Combining the CDR3 with reference TRBV5-1 and TRBJ1-2 gives the whole variable domain KAGVTQTPRYLIKTRGQQVTLSCSPISGHRSVSWYQQTPGQGLQFLFEYFSETQRNKGNFPGRFSGRQFSNSRSEMNVSTLELGDSALYLCASGPGQGAYGYTFGSGTRLTVV.

V is TRBV4-1 and J is TRBJ1-3; no reliable D call. The CDR3 covers 16 residues. The germline gives CDR1 MGHRA, CDR2 YSYEKL. V dropped 4 bases and J dropped 9 bases, with 22 bases sitting between them. The CDR3 loop reads CASSLRTESLAGTIYF. CDR3 DNA sequence: TGCGCCAGCAGCCTACGAACTGAGTCCCTCGCCGGCACCATATATTTT.

J is TRBJ2-7 and V is TRBV5-5; weak D call: TRBD1 (6 bases). This CDR3 region has 16 residues. Trimming removed 5 bases at V and 3 bases at J, with 21 bases between. Germline V gene data show CDR1 as SGHKS and CDR2 as YYEKEE (reference sequence). The DNA for the CDR3 is TGTGCCAGCAGTACCCAACAGGGTCTTGGGGGCTACGAGCAGTACGTC. Its protein product is CASSTQQGLGGYEQYV.

The rearrangement joins TRBV10-1 to TRBJ1-6, with no clear D. Germline-derived CDR1 and CDR2 are WNHNN and SYGVQD (reference sequence). With 4 bases removed from V and 7 bases from J, the gap between germline ends came to 11 bases. This CDR3 region has 14 residues. The CDR3 region has the DNA TGCGCCAGCAGTGCCGGGATGACGAATTCACCCCTCCACTTT. Its protein is CASSAGMTNSPLHF.

V and J are TRBV6-1 and TRBJ2-1; TRBD2 agrees at 8 bases. The CDR3 is 15 amino acids. Losses at the gene ends were 6 bases for V and 6 bases for J; bases not matched to a gene: 10. Germline CDR1 reads MNHNS; CDR2 reads SASEGT. The CDR3 here is CASRVPGLVGNEQFF. The CDR3 DNA is TGTGCCAGCAGGGTACCGGGACTAGTAGGCAATGAGCAGTTCTTC.

This clone occurred once. This sequence joins TRBV5-6 and TRBJ2-2; D gene uncertain. V was clipped by 4 bases and J by 5 bases, with 9 bases between them. The V gene's germline CDR1 is SGHDT and CDR2 YYEEEE. The CDR3 loop spans 13 amino acids. The CDR3 sequence: CASSPEFTGELFF. CDR3 coding DNA: TGTGCCAGCAGCCCAGAATTTACCGGGGAGCTGTTTTTT.

The V call is TRBV4-1, the J call TRBJ1-6, with TRBD1 matching over 9 bases. This CDR3 spans 15 amino acids. V shed 1 base, J shed 10 bases, and the junction held 5 bases outside the gene matches. Germline CDR1 and CDR2: MGHRA and YSYEKL. CDR3 DNA sequence: TGCGCCAGCAGCCAAGTCGACAGGGGGGGGTCACCCCTCCACTTT. Its protein is CASSQVDRGGSPLHF.

The chain uses TRBV7-9 and TRBJ1-4; D gene unclear. V lost 4 bases, J lost 7 bases, and 7 bases lay in between. CDR1 is SEHNR, CDR2 FQNEAQ, per germline (reference sequence). This CDR3 has 12 residues. The CDR3 DNA sequence: TGTGCCAGCAGCTCCGACTTTGAAAAACTGTTTTTT. Translating it yields CASSSDFEKLFF.

For this clone: In the same sample, other DNA sequences code for this CDR3. The chain links TRBV7-9 to TRBJ2-7; TRBD2 matches 12 bases. Trimming at V came to 3 bases and at J to 3 bases, leaving 0 bases not matched to a gene. From germline, CDR1 is SEHNR and CDR2 FQNEAQ (reference sequence). This CDR3 has 14 amino acids. The CDR3 loop is CASSLTSGSYEQYF. CDR3 DNA: TGTGCCAGCAGCTTGACTAGCGGGAGCTACGAGCAGTACTTC.

The chain combines TRBV1 with TRBJ2-5; the table's D call of TRBD2 was not tested on the DNA. TRBV1 constitutes a pseudogene. This CDR3 is 14 amino acids long. The DNA for the CDR3 is TGCACCAGCGCCGGGTTGCGGGAGCGGGAGACCCAGTACTTC. It is translated as CTSAGLRERETQYF.

V gene TRBV4-1 combines with J gene TRBJ2-1; tentative D call: TRBD2 (6 bases). The CDR3 is 15 residues long. V was trimmed by 0 bases and J by 10 bases, leaving 16 bases between them. Germline V gives CDR1 MGHRA, CDR2 YSYEKL. In DNA, the CDR3 is TGCGCCAGCAGCCAAGATGGGGGGACGGGAAGCGAGCAGTTCTTC. Translated: CASSQDGGTGSEQFF.

The rearrangement joins TRBV27 to TRBJ2-2; D gene ambiguous. Germline V gene sequence: CDR1 MNHEY, CDR2 SMNVEV (reference sequence). Between the trimmed V and J ends, which lost 4 bases and 6 bases, there was a span of 12 bases. The CDR3 consists of 14 residues. The chain's CDR3 is CASSYPSLSGELFF. The CDR3 nucleotides are TGTGCCAGCAGTTATCCTAGTCTCTCCGGGGAGCTGTTTTTT.

The chain links TRBV4-3 to TRBJ2-7; 12 nucleotides agree with TRBD2. CDR3 length: 16 amino acids. With V trimmed by 4 bases and J by 5 bases, 9 bases remained unmatched. Germline lookup yields CDR1 LGHNA and CDR2 YSLEER. The CDR3: CASSRATSGRGDEQYF. The CDR3 DNA follows: TGCGCCAGCAGCCGAGCGACTAGCGGGAGAGGCGACGAGCAGTACTTC.

The rearrangement links TRBV5-1 to TRBJ2-5; 14 nucleotides align to TRBD2. The CDR3 length is 18 residues. After removal of 4 bases from V and 0 bases from J, the junction contained 8 bases not matched to a gene. Germline CDR1 reads SGHRS; CDR2 reads YFSETQ. The CDR3 here is CASSNGLAGGYNQETQYF. CDR3 in DNA: TGCGCCAGCAGCAATGGACTAGCGGGGGGTTACAACCAAGAGACCCAGTACTTC.

The gene calls are TRBV7-2 and TRBJ2-7, with 7 bases that match TRBD2. CDR1 and CDR2 from the germline V gene are SGHTA and FQGNSA. Trimming cost V 9 bases and J 1 base; bases outside gene matches: 6. The length of the CDR3 is 13 residues. The CDR3 nucleotides are TGTGCCAGTGGTGGGGACTATTCCTACGAGCAGTACTTC. This codes for CASGGDYSYEQYF.

This clone appeared a single time. CDR3 coding DNA: TGTGCCAGCAGCCAGGGTCTGGGAGGGAGGAACACTGAAGCTTTCTTT. This codes for CASSQGLGGRNTEAFF. The gene calls are TRBV13 and TRBJ1-1, with D possibly being TRBD1 (5 bases). The length of the CDR3 is 16 residues. Trimming shortened V by 5 bases and J by 1 base, and 17 bases separated the two germline ends. Per germline, CDR1 PRHDT and CDR2 FYEKMQ (reference sequence).

The chain employs TRBV6-6 and TRBJ2-3, with TRBD2 matching over 10 bases. V was pared by 7 bases and J by 3 bases, with 7 bases of the junction left unmatched. The CDR3 covers 15 residues. Germline loops: CDR1 MNHNY, CDR2 SVGAGI (reference sequence). In nucleotides, the CDR3 is TGTGCCAGCAAGCCTAGCGGGAGAACGACAGATACGCAGTATTTT. This encodes CASKPSGRTTDTQYF.